This T cell receptor beta chain was observed in a study of OX40 agonist ivuxolimab in advanced cancers. About the study as a whole: Ivuxolimab, which targeted the costimulatory receptor OX40 (CD134), was an agonistic, fully human IgG2 monoclonal antibody. The dose-escalation cohort was roughly 83% male with a mean age of about 54 years, ranging from roughly 23 to 79. The paper covers the monotherapy dose-escalation part of the phase I ivuxolimab trial, which included N = 52 patients. Three dose-escalation patients achieved partial responses, one with hepatocellular carcinoma and two with cutaneous melanoma. Intravenous ivuxolimab was administered to patients every 2 weeks at six dose levels: 0.01, 0.1, 0.3, 1.5, 3 and 10 mg/kg. Of the roughly 52 patients in dose escalation, about 20 had hepatocellular carcinoma, about 15 had melanoma, 9 had renal cell carcinoma and 9 had head and neck cancer. Patients were allowed to have had prior anti-PD-1, anti-PD-L1 or anti-CTLA-4 therapy, and approximately 40% of the dose-escalation patients had previously received checkpoint inhibitors. Peripheral TCRbeta sequencing was intended to test whether TCR sequence diversity was altered and clonal T-cell expansion was caused by ivuxolimab. Broader findings and caveats from the paper: After ivuxolimab, CD8+ T cells had more expanded clones than CD4+ T cells on average. In the 0.1-3.0 mg/kg groups, partial responders had among the lowest normalized peripheral clonal expansion, particularly in CD8+ T cells. Low levels of normalized T-cell clonal expansion were also seen in some patients who did not respond. The antigen specificity of the peripheral T cells that underwent clonal expansion was not determined. At doses of 0.1 to 3.0 mg/kg, clonal expansion of both CD4+ and CD8+ blood T cells was observed from baseline to week 6.

The trial excluded patients who had a history of autoimmune disease or were on systemic immunosuppression. Peripheral blood for TCR sequencing was collected from all dose cohorts at baseline, on cycle 4 day 1, and on cycle 7 day 1. The samples were taken from a phase I, first-in-human, multicenter, open-label dose-escalation trial of ivuxolimab. Adults with locally advanced or metastatic melanoma, renal cell, hepatocellular, or head and neck squamous cell carcinoma were enrolled in the trial. Before TCR sequencing, CD4+ T cells and CD8+ T cells were sorted from peripheral blood as separate populations. With respect to this clone: Its cognate antigen has yet to be identified. No base quality information exists; no much larger clone differs at one position.

CDR1 and CDR2 were assigned from the germline V gene as SGHRS and YFSETQ. At the junction V is shortened by 0 bases and J by 4 bases; bases outside the gene matches: 6. Including the terminal cysteine and phenylalanine, the CDR3 comprises 15 residues. Kept here is only the CDR3 DNA, which spans 45 bases and is read in frame from base 1. Genomic DNA was extracted from sorted cells for sequencing of the TCRbeta CDR3 region. TCRbeta CDR3 regions were sequenced using the immunoSEQ Assay. The source is immuneACCESS, and TCRdb retained only in-frame sequences with V and J called. Part of the clones is not carried over; for the studies checked, unresolved V genes explain less than half of this, and the remainder is unexplained. The sample table lists about 53,000 clones, around 87% of them with a count of one. The ten top clones hold 11% of the sample.

The receptor chain draws on TRBV5-1 and TRBJ1-2; TRBD1 aligns with 7 central bases. This sequence originates from an adult with an advanced solid tumor such as melanoma, head and neck, liver or kidney cancer. The specimen was CD4+ or CD8+ T cells sorted from blood, collected in a trial of the OX40 agonist ivuxolimab. The CDR3 here reads CASSLGHGTAYGYTF. The nucleotides are TGCGCCAGCAGCTTGGGTCACGGGACAGCCTATGGCTACACCTTC. Outside the CDR3, residues come from the reference TRBV5-1 and TRBJ1-2 proteins, so the full variable domain is: KAGVTQTPRYLIKTRGQQVTLSCSPISGHRSVSWYQQTPGQGLQFLFEYFSETQRNKGNFPGRFSGRQFSNSRSEMNVSTLELGDSALYLCASSLGHGTAYGYTFGSGTRLTVV.